Here is one T cell receptor beta chain with its context. These data are taken from a study of T cell clones after liver transplantation. Germline assignment: CDR1 MDHEN and CDR2 SYDVKM. This CDR3 contains 14 residues. The V end lost 5 bases, the J end lost 5 bases, and 15 bases lay between the germline ends. Unstimulated PBMCs were sorted into CD3+CD4+ and CD3+CD8+ populations. The data were produced by immunoSEQ multiplex PCR, yet TCRdb's version contains in-frame clones alone and is incomplete. The sample carries 60,000 or so clones, 71% recorded once. This clonotype was obtained from a human donor who received a liver transplant. V is TRBV28 and J is TRBJ1-1, with D possibly matching TRBD1 (6 bases). The specimen comprised CD4+ T cells from blood, sampled before liver transplant. For the CDR3, the DNA is TGTGCCAGCAGTCCCGGACAGAAACAGACTGAAGCTTTCTTT. Translated: CASSPGQKQTEAFF.